Listed below are T cell receptor beta chains from one sample, sequenced in a study of spatial heterogeneity in lung cancer. Using its own MiXCR run on the 5' RACE reads, TCRdb lists one record per CDR3 protein. The sample gives fewer than 55,000 distinct CDR3 sequences, roughly 8.1% of which show up once; less than 45% is in the top ten. The sequenced sample was PBMCs, obtained at follow-up. These TCRs come from a female donor with early-stage non-small cell lung cancer. The CDR3 runs from the conserved cysteine through the conserved F or W. The D gene is left open where the match is weak. Size values are once, few and many counts, or a class for expanded clones, and some rows have none.

clone size | CDR3 length | J gene | D gene | V gene | CDR3 protein | CDR3 DNA
many | 16 | TRBJ2-2 | . | TRBV2 | CASTQLSPANTGELFF | TGTGCCAGCACCCAACTCTCTCCGGCGAACACCGGGGAGCTGTTTTTT
few | 15 | TRBJ2-3 | . | TRBV6-5 | CASSSGIFSTDTQYF | TGTGCCAGCAGTTCGGGGATTTTTAGCACAGATACGCAGTATTTT
many | 16 | TRBJ1-3 | . | TRBV4-3 | CASSQEGRKTGNTIYF | TGCGCCAGCAGCCAAGAGGGGCGAAAAACTGGAAACACCATATATTTT
many | 15 | TRBJ1-6 | . | TRBV7-2 | CASSSPGSGHSPLHF | TGTGCCAGCAGCTCTCCGGGGTCTGGTCATTCACCCCTCCACTTT
many | 16 | TRBJ1-2 | TRBD1 | TRBV4-3 | CASSQDRGATNYGYTF | TGCGCCAGCAGCCAAGACAGGGGGGCGACTAACTATGGCTACACCTTC
many | 17 | TRBJ2-1 | . | TRBV7-6 | CASSLIIRQSSYNEQFF | TGTGCCAGCAGCTTAATTATTCGGCAGAGCTCCTACAATGAGCAGTTCTTC
. | 14 | TRBJ1-1 | . | TRBV5-6 | CASRRKGKGTEAFF | TGTGCCAGCAGAAGGAAGGGAAAGGGCACTGAAGCTTTCTTT
many | 14 | TRBJ2-1 | . | TRBV27 | CASSFIGDLSIWFF | TGTGCCAGCAGTTTTATCGGGGACCTCTCGATTTGGTTCTTC
. | 15 | TRBJ2-3 | . | TRBV14 | CASSQVTMWADTQYF | TGTGCCAGCAGCCAAGTAACGATGTGGGCAGATACGCAGTATTTT
. | 12 | TRBJ1-2 | . | TRBV7-9 | CASSLPQDPILF | TGTGCCAGCAGCCTACCCCAGGACCCCATTCTCTTC
medium-sized | 15 | TRBJ2-7 | TRBD1 | TRBV5-6 | CASSLVQGAAYEQYF | TGTGCCAGCAGCTTGGTACAGGGGGCCGCCTACGAGCAGTACTTC
many | 15 | TRBJ1-4 | TRBD1 | TRBV7-2 | CASSAHRGSNEKLFF | TGTGCCAGCAGCGCTCACAGGGGCTCTAATGAAAAACTGTTTTTT
. | 17 | TRBJ1-6 | . | TRBV7-9 | CASSLIVAVGYNSPLHF | TGTGCCAGCAGCTTAATAGTGGCGGTCGGCTATAATTCACCCCTCCACTTT
many | 16 | TRBJ2-7 | . | TRBV6-5 | CASSYSKEEGIYEQYF | TGTGCCAGCAGTTACTCGAAAGAGGAGGGCATCTACGAGCAGTACTTC
many | 15 | TRBJ2-7 | . | TRBV5-1 | CASSLAGPISGEQYF | TGCGCCAGCAGCTTGGCCGGGCCTATCTCGGGGGAGCAGTACTTC
many | 15 | TRBJ1-3 | TRBD1 | TRBV28 | CASSSTAGGGNTIYF | TGTGCCAGCAGTTCCACAGCAGGGGGCGGAAACACCATATATTTT